This TCR beta chain was observed in a study of blood T cell repertoires in COVID-19. V dropped 0 bases and J dropped 13; count of bases not matched to a gene: 8. CDR3 length: 15 residues. Germline V gene data show CDR1 as LGHNA and CDR2 as YNFKEQ. Source study methods: From reference gene primer amplification, estimates of nucleated cell counts were derived. Sequencing used immunoSEQ multiplex PCR; TCRdb keeps in-frame clones, though not all of them. The DNA gave D and trimming, while V, J and clone size come from that table. The table includes 250,000 or so clones, approximately 86% detected once. V gene TRBV4-2 combines with J gene TRBJ1-6; TRBD1 matches at 8 bases. The sequence was obtained from a man aged 30 to 39 with active or convalescent COVID-19. The sample was peripheral blood. CDR3 residues: CASSQEGTGRNPLHF. The DNA for the CDR3 is TGTGCCAGCAGCCAAGAAGGGACAGGTCGAAATCCCCTCCACTTT.